The 21 T cell receptor beta chains below were found in one sample sequenced in a study of PD-1 blockade in classical Hodgkin lymphoma. Stated time point: cycle 4 day 1 (C4D1), after five to seven weeks of nivolumab. Every patient was affected by relapse after autologous stem cell transplantation, while exposure to brentuximab vedotin was not uniform. The method was immunoSEQ multiplex PCR; TCRdb's version includes in-frame clones alone and lacks a portion of them. The sample lists some 53,000 clones, 86% occurring once. The sample was peripheral blood mononuclear cells (PBMCs), taken before the fourth cycle of nivolumab. The receptors shown here come from a human donor with classical Hodgkin lymphoma.

This chain connects TRBV7-9 to TRBJ2-1, with D perhaps TRBD1 (6 bases). V was shortened by 4 bases and J by 4 bases, with 14 bases between the two germline ends. The CDR3 runs to 15 residues. Germline values: CDR1 SEHNR, CDR2 FQNEAQ (reference sequence). The DNA for the CDR3 is TGTGCCAGCAGCTCAGGGGTAGGGGTTTACAATGAGCAGTTCTTC. It specifies CASSSGVGVYNEQFF.

The CDR3 coding sequence is TGTGCCAGCAGCTTAGTCACGGGGGCTAAAGTTGGGGAGACCCAGTACTTC. Protein product: CASSLVTGAKVGETQYF. This chain uses TRBV7-8 with TRBJ2-5; D is tentatively TRBD1 or TRBD2 (6 bases each). The V end lost 1 base, the J end lost 5 bases, and 20 bases lay between the germline ends. In germline, CDR1 is SGHVS, CDR2 FQNEAQ. The CDR3 length is 17 residues.

This clone was seen a single time. V usage is TRBV14 and J usage is TRBJ2-7; D uncertain. Per the germline V gene, CDR1 is SGHDN and CDR2 is FVKESK. The ends were cut back, 0 bases at V and 4 bases at J, with 16 bases in the middle. The CDR3 has 16 residues. This chain's CDR3 is CASSQDPGRRIYEQYF. The CDR3 bases are TGTGCCAGCAGCCAAGATCCAGGACGGCGGATTTACGAGCAGTACTTC.

The rearrangement uses TRBV5-3 and TRBJ1-3; a possible D gene is TRBD1 (6 bases). TRBV5-3 is flagged as an ORF with uncertain function. With 5 bases removed from V and 4 bases from J, the gap between germline ends came to 16 bases. This CDR3 comprises 15 residues. The CDR3: CARSGAGESGNTIYF. DNA for the CDR3: TGTGCCAGAAGTGGGGCAGGGGAGTCCGGAAACACCATATATTTT.

The V and J genes are TRBV27 and TRBJ1-5; 7 bases map to TRBD1. CDR1 and CDR2 from the germline V gene are MNHEY and SMNVEV (reference sequence). The CDR3 runs to 14 residues. J lost 4 bases, V lost 10 bases, and 10 bases had no gene match. CDR3: CATSDRKGNQPQHF. The CDR3 DNA reads TGTGCCACCTCGGACAGGAAAGGAAATCAGCCCCAGCATTTT.

The chain joins TRBV5-1 to TRBJ2-1, with unresolved D. The germline CDR1 and CDR2 sequences are SGHRS and YFSETQ. The CDR3 is made up of 15 amino acids. Trimming stripped 3 bases from V and 0 bases from J, with 10 bases between. The CDR3 nucleotides are TGCGCCAGCAGCTCCGGACCACGCTCCTACAATGAGCAGTTCTTC. It is translated as CASSSGPRSYNEQFF. Full variable domain (missing parts from reference TRBV5-1 and TRBJ2-1): KAGVTQTPRYLIKTRGQQVTLSCSPISGHRSVSWYQQTPGQGLQFLFEYFSETQRNKGNFPGRFSGRQFSNSRSEMNVSTLELGDSALYLCASSSGPRSYNEQFFGPGTRLTVL.

J is TRBJ2-7 and V is TRBV2; D unresolved. Trimming shortened V by 4 bases and J by 3 bases, and 7 bases separated the two germline ends. CDR3 size: 12 residues. Germline V lookup: CDR1 SNHLY, CDR2 FYNNEI. DNA of the CDR3: TGTGCCAGCAGTGTTCTTCTCTACGAGCAGTACTTC. Translated: CASSVLLYEQYF. Supplemented by reference TRBV2 and TRBJ2-7, the full variable domain reads EPEVTQTPSHQVTQMGQEVILRCVPISNHLYFYWYRQILGQKVEFLVSFYNNEISEKSEIFDDQFSVERPDGSNFTLKIRSTKLEDSAMYFCASSVLLYEQYFGPGTRLTVT.

This chain uses TRBV7-8 with TRBJ1-5, with a weak D call TRBD1 (5 bases). Germline CDR1 and CDR2: SGHVS and FQNEAQ. The ends were cut back, 6 bases at V and 4 bases at J, with 16 bases in the middle. CDR3 length: 15 amino acids. The CDR3 reads CASSSGTVGNQPQHF. CDR3 nucleotides: TGTGCCAGCAGTTCCGGGACGGTGGGTAATCAGCCCCAGCATTTT.

This clone was picked up a small number of times. The gene calls are TRBV27 and TRBJ2-3; D remains unclear. CDR1 is MNHEY, CDR2 SMNVEV, per germline (reference sequence). Trimming left V 1 base short and J 5 bases short, with 13 bases between. CDR3 length: 15 amino acids. The CDR3 nucleotides are TGTGCCAGCAGTTTATTTGGGTTCGTCCAAGATACGCAGTATTTT. This translates into CASSLFGFVQDTQYF.

CDR3 coding DNA: TGTGCCAGCAGTAGCGACAGGGGGCGGTGGACTGAAGCTTTCTTT. This sequence encodes CASSSDRGRWTEAFF. The J gene is TRBJ1-1, the V gene TRBV28; 10 bases match TRBD1. CDR1 is MDHEN and CDR2 is SYDVKM in the germline V gene. The length of the CDR3 is 15 residues. V was clipped by 5 bases and J by 5 bases; unmatched bases: 8.

The chain couples TRBV5-1 to TRBJ2-2, with D possibly being TRBD2 (5 bases). CDR1 is SGHRS and CDR2 is YFSETQ in the germline V gene. V shed 6 bases and J shed 6 bases, with 15 bases lying between them. This CDR3 has 14 amino acids. CDR3 residues: CASTRASSSGELFF. The CDR3 DNA sequence: TGCGCCAGCACTCGGGCTAGCTCATCCGGGGAGCTGTTTTTT.

The rearrangement joins TRBV28 to TRBJ1-5, with a possible D match to TRBD1 (5 bases). Per germline, CDR1 MDHEN and CDR2 SYDVKM. The V end was cut by 10 bases, the J end by 7 bases, with 14 bases between. CDR3 length equals 12 residues. The DNA for the CDR3 is TGTGCCATCTCTGGGGGGTCCCAGCCCCAGCATTTT. It specifies CAISGGSQPQHF.

The rearrangement links TRBV10-2 to TRBJ2-7, with D possibly being TRBD1 (6 bases). The V gene lost 0 bases and the J gene lost 4 bases, with 10 bases spanning the gap. The CDR3 totals 14 residues. Germline V gene lookup returns CDR1 WSHSY and CDR2 SAAADI. CDR3 amino acids: CASSESARGYEQYF. The CDR3 bases are TGCGCCAGCAGTGAGTCTGCCAGGGGTTACGAGCAGTACTTC.

This chain joins TRBV10-1 and TRBJ2-3; TRBD2 matches 9 bases. CDR1 WNHNN and CDR2 SYGVQD come from the germline V gene (reference sequence). Losses at the gene ends were 2 bases for V and 4 bases for J; bases not matched to a gene: 7. This CDR3 spans 16 amino acids. The CDR3 bases are TGCGCCAGCAGTGAGAATAGCGGGAGTATGGCAGATACGCAGTATTTT. Translated, it gives CASSENSGSMADTQYF.

Written as DNA, the CDR3 is TGTGCCAGCAGCGTAGGCGAGGGGGCACCTTCCGGGACCCAGTACTTC. It is translated as CASSVGEGAPSGTQYF. The rearrangement links TRBV9 to TRBJ2-5; 7 nucleotides agree with TRBD1. The germline V gene has CDR1 SGDLS and CDR2 YYNGEE. The CDR3 is 16 residues long. Losses at the gene ends were 0 bases for V and 7 bases for J; bases not matched to a gene: 12.

This clone was observed a few times. The V call is TRBV13, the J call TRBJ2-7, with D possibly being TRBD1 or TRBD2 (5 bases each). The CDR3 covers 16 residues. Trimming shortened V by 0 bases and J by 9 bases, and 21 bases separated the two germline ends. The germline V gene has CDR1 PRHDT and CDR2 FYEKMQ (reference sequence). CDR3 residues: CASSLGLLGAVGVQYF. The DNA of the CDR3 is TGTGCCAGCAGCTTAGGTCTCCTCGGAGCTGTGGGGGTGCAGTACTTC. Drawing the rest from reference TRBV13 and TRBJ2-7, the complete variable domain is AAGVIQSPRHLIKEKRETATLKCYPIPRHDTVYWYQQGPGQDPQFLISFYEKMQSDKGSIPDRFSAQQFSDYHSELNMSSLELGDSALYFCASSLGLLGAVGVQYFGPGTRLTVT.

This sequence joins TRBV11-2 and TRBJ2-1, with D maybe TRBD1 (6 bases). The ends were cut back, 2 bases at V and 9 bases at J, with 14 bases in the middle. Germline lookup yields CDR1 SGHAT and CDR2 FQNNGV. The CDR3 is 14 residues long. CDR3 in DNA: TGTGCCAGCAGCTTATTCGGCAGGGGAAGTGAGCAGTTCTTC. Its translation: CASSLFGRGSEQFF.

The chain links TRBV19 to TRBJ2-7; D gene ambiguous. V was cut by 6 bases and J by 0 bases, with 9 bases left in between. Per the germline V gene, CDR1 is LNHDA and CDR2 is SQIVND (reference sequence). The CDR3 length is 13 residues. CDR3 sequence (DNA): TGTGCCAGTAGACAGCCGAGCTCCTACGAGCAGTACTTC. As protein: CASRQPSSYEQYF.

The gene calls are TRBV13 and TRBJ1-1, with 8 bases that match TRBD1. Germline trimming cut 3 bases from V and 4 bases from J; bases unmatched to any gene: 10. Germline V gene lookup returns CDR1 PRHDT and CDR2 FYEKMQ (reference sequence). The CDR3 extends over 16 amino acids. The CDR3 protein is CASSFLIDRGGTEAFF. Here the CDR3 DNA reads TGTGCCAGCAGCTTCCTTATCGACAGGGGAGGCACTGAAGCTTTCTTT.

The chain joins TRBV9 to TRBJ1-5, with D unresolved. V was pared by 0 bases and J by 4 bases, with 11 bases between. Germline assignment: CDR1 SGDLS and CDR2 YYNGEE. The CDR3 has 15 amino acids. The chain's CDR3 is CASSVGGMVNQPQHF. In nucleotides, the CDR3 is TGTGCCAGCAGCGTAGGCGGAATGGTAAATCAGCCCCAGCATTTT.

V and J are TRBV6-1 and TRBJ2-7; D is uncertain. The CDR3 runs to 12 residues. The germline V gene encodes CDR1 MNHNS and CDR2 SASEGT. Trimming pared 4 bases from V and 2 bases from J, leaving 6 bases between. Here the CDR3 reads CASSGRPYEQYF. The CDR3 DNA reads TGTGCCAGCAGTGGACGGCCCTACGAGCAGTACTTC.